The T cell receptor (beta chain) under discussion was sequenced for a study of blood T cells in healthy people across ages. The CDR3 is 13 amino acids. V was shortened by 3 bases and J by 4 bases, with 12 bases between the two germline ends. The germline V gene encodes CDR1 SQVTM and CDR2 ANQGSEA. The use of a sample-barcoded 5' primer and a J-beta primer mix characterized a second PCR of roughly 6 to 11 cycles. Unique molecular identifiers of 12 random nucleotides labeled each cDNA. In TCRdb, the 5' RACE reads were re-called with MiXCR into one record per CDR3 protein. This sample has 1.5 million to 2 million distinct CDR3 sequences, with about 39% found just once. This clonotype was detected a few times.

The V and J genes are TRBV29-1 and TRBJ1-2; a weak D match, TRBD1 (5 bases). This clonotype originated in a human donor in good health. The sequenced sample consisted of blood. Here the CDR3 reads CSVEWGTGYGYTF. CDR3 sequence (DNA): TGCAGCGTTGAGTGGGGGACGGGCTATGGCTACACCTTC.